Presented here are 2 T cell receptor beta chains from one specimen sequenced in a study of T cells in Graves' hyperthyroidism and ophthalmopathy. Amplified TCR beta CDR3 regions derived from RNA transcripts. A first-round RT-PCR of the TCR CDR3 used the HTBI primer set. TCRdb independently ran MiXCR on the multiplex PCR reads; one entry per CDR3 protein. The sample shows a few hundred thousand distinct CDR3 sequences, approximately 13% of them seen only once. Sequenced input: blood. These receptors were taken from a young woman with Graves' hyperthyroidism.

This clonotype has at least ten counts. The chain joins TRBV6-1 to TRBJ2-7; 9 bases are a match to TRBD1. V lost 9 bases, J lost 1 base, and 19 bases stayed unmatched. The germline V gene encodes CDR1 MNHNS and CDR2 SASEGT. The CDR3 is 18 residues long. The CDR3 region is CASNLRRDRDVLSYEQYF. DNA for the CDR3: TGTGCCAGTAATCTACGCCGGGACAGGGATGTCCTTTCCTACGAGCAGTACTTC.

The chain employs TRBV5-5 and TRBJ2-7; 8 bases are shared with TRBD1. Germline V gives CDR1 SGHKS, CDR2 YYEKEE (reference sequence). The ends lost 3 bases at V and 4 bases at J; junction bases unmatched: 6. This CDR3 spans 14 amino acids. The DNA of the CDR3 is TGTGCCAGCAGCTGGACAGGGAGTGGGTACGAGCAGTACTTC. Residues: CASSWTGSGYEQYF. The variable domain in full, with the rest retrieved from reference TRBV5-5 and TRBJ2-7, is DAGVTQSPTHLIKTRGQQVTLRCSPISGHKSVSWYQQVLGQGPQFIFQYYEKEERGRGNFPDRFSARQFPNYSSELNVNALLLGDSALYLCASSWTGSGYEQYFGPGTRLTVT.